This is a list of T cell receptor beta chains from one sample in a study of blood T cell repertoires in COVID-19. Sequencing used immunoSEQ multiplex PCR; TCRdb keeps in-frame clones, though not all of them. The sample lists some 220,000 clones, 88% seen once, with roughly 2.7% in the top ten. Sequencing was done on a sample of PBMCs or T cells enriched from blood (not recorded which). These receptors were obtained from a woman aged 25-40 years who had recovered from COVID-19. CDR3s include the opening cysteine and the closing phenylalanine or tryptophan. D genes are given only for firm matches. Only part of the rows carry a size: once, few, many, or a class if the clone is expanded.

>TRBD1|-|TRBJ2-3|TRBV18
CASSPKRGQGKEDTQYF
TGTGCCAGCTCACCAAAAAGAGGACAGGGGAAGGAAGATACGCAGTATTTT
>-|-|TRBJ1-2|TRBV29-1
CSVPDSNYGYTF
TGCAGCGTTCCCGACAGTAACTATGGCTACACCTTC
>-|-|TRBJ1-4|TRBV4-1
CASSLLQGPNEKLFF
TGCGCCAGCAGCCTACTACAGGGCCCTAATGAAAAACTGTTTTTT
>TRBD1|once|TRBJ2-2|TRBV12-5
CASGSPQGAIVGELFF
TGTGCTAGTGGTTCGCCTCAGGGGGCGATTGTCGGGGAGCTGTTTTTT
>TRBD1|-|TRBJ1-1|TRBV19
CASSTGDRVPEAFF
TGTGCCAGTAGTACCGGGGACAGGGTCCCTGAAGCTTTCTTT
>TRBD1|-|TRBJ1-6|TRBV9
CASSGETGLSPLHF
TGTGCCAGCAGCGGTGAGACAGGGCTCTCACCCCTCCACTTT
>TRBD1|-|TRBJ2-2|TRBV19
CASSTGTGGDTGELFF
TGTGCCAGTAGTACGGGGACAGGGGGAGATACCGGGGAGCTGTTTTTT
>TRBD1|-|TRBJ1-1|TRBV7-8
CASSLWGQGEAFF
TGTGCCAGCAGCTTATGGGGACAGGGGGAAGCTTTCTTT
>-|once|TRBJ2-7|TRBV4-3
CASSQASHQGYTSYEQYF
TGCGCCAGCAGCCAAGCCTCTCACCAGGGTTATACTTCCTACGAGCAGTACTTC
>-|-|TRBJ1-4|TRBV5-1
CASSFTTTTNEKLFF
TGCGCCAGCAGCTTCACAACTACAACTAATGAAAAACTGTTTTTT
>-|-|TRBJ1-3|TRBV19
CASERDYSGNTIYF
TGTGCCAGTGAGAGGGACTACTCTGGAAACACCATATATTTT
>-|-|TRBJ1-2|TRBV18
CASSFGEGFNYGYTF
TGTGCCAGCTCATTCGGGGAAGGGTTTAACTATGGCTACACCTTC
>-|-|TRBJ2-7|TRBV5-6
CASSLMIELHEQYF
TGTGCCAGCAGCTTGATGATTGAACTCCACGAGCAGTACTTC
>-|-|TRBJ1-2|TRBV10-1
CASSADSGYTF
TGCGCCAGCAGTGCCGACAGTGGCTACACCTTC
>-|-|TRBJ2-5|TRBV29-1
CSVGRGGGETQYF
TGCAGCGTTGGCAGAGGGGGTGGGGAGACCCAGTACTTC
>-|-|TRBJ1-5|TRBV4-3
CASSQDISAGGNQPQHF
TGCGCCAGCAGCCAAGATATATCGGCGGGAGGGAATCAGCCCCAGCATTTT
>-|-|TRBJ1-6|TRBV4-1
CASSQDARAHNSPLHF
TGCGCCAGCAGCCAAGATGCCAGGGCCCATAATTCACCCCTCCACTTT
>-|-|TRBJ1-5|TRBV3-1/TRBV3-2
CASSQEGGGRGNQPQHF
TGTGCCAGCAGCCAAGAAGGGGGGGGGCGAGGCAATCAGCCCCAGCATTTT
>-|once|TRBJ1-3|TRBV19
CASSMSVVGGAGGNTIYF
TGTGCCAGTAGTATGTCGGTCGTGGGGGGAGCTGGAGGAAACACCATATATTTT
>-|-|TRBJ1-1|TRBV2
CASSTQGRNTEAFF
TGTGCCAGCAGTACACAGGGCAGGAACACTGAAGCTTTCTTT
>TRBD2|-|TRBJ2-3|TRBV11-1
CASSSFSGGYTDTQYF
TGTGCCAGCAGCTCCTTTAGCGGGGGGTACACAGATACGCAGTATTTT
>TRBD2|-|TRBJ2-5|TRBV14
CASSQDAGVAGSRQETQYF
TGTGCCAGCAGCCAAGACGCGGGGGTAGCGGGGTCGCGGCAAGAGACCCAGTACTTC
>-|-|TRBJ1-6|TRBV14
CASSINRDSPLHF
TGTGCCAGCAGCATAAACAGGGATTCACCCCTCCACTTT
>TRBD2|-|TRBJ2-1|TRBV4-1
CASSQWRGVAYNEQFF
TGCGCCAGCAGCCAATGGCGGGGGGTTGCCTACAATGAGCAGTTCTTC
>-|-|TRBJ2-3|TRBV4-3
CASSQDSPSLLADTQYF
TGCGCCAGCAGCCAAGATTCTCCTAGCCTCCTCGCAGATACGCAGTATTTT
>-|-|TRBJ1-5|TRBV20-1
CSASRQAVGQPQHF
TGCAGTGCTAGTCGACAGGCCGTGGGTCAGCCCCAGCATTTT
>TRBD1|-|TRBJ1-1|TRBV19
CASSIRAGGLNTEAFF
TGTGCCAGTAGTATTCGGGCAGGGGGCTTGAACACTGAAGCTTTCTTT
>-|-|TRBJ1-2|TRBV5-6
CASSLPATVYGYTF
TGTGCCAGCAGCTTGCCCGCGACAGTCTATGGCTACACCTTC
>-|-|TRBJ1-5|TRBV9
CASSVQGYQPQHF
TGTGCCAGCAGCGTACAGGGGTACCAGCCCCAGCATTTT
>-|-|TRBJ1-1|TRBV29-1
CSFGVRGYLSEAFF
TGCAGTTTTGGGGTCAGGGGTTATCTCTCTGAAGCTTTCTTT
>TRBD1|-|TRBJ1-1|TRBV12-5
CASGPPDRGLNTEAFF
TGTGCTAGTGGTCCCCCAGACAGGGGGTTGAACACTGAAGCTTTCTTT
>TRBD1|-|TRBJ2-7|TRBV11-3
CASSFSGQGVYEQYF
TGTGCCAGCAGCTTTAGCGGACAGGGGGTTTACGAGCAGTACTTC
>TRBD1|-|TRBJ2-6|TRBV3-1/TRBV3-2
CASSQDWGDRERGANVLTF
TGTGCCAGCAGCCAAGATTGGGGGGACAGGGAACGTGGGGCCAACGTCCTGACTTTC
>-|-|TRBJ2-7|TRBV5-6
CASSPVRTPYEQYF
TGTGCCAGCAGCCCCGTTAGGACACCCTACGAGCAGTACTTC
>-|-|TRBJ1-2|TRBV29-1
CSCTVNYGYTF
TGCAGCTGCACAGTTAACTATGGCTACACCTTC
>-|-|TRBJ1-3|TRBV4-3
CASSQDHTYQGNTIYF
TGCGCCAGCAGCCAAGATCACACATATCAAGGAAACACCATATATTTT
>-|once|TRBJ1-3|TRBV18
CASSRRGEGSGNTIYF
TGTGCCAGCTCACGGCGGGGAGAGGGCTCTGGAAACACCATATATTTT
>TRBD1|-|TRBJ1-6|TRBV6-5
CASSLGQGYSPLHF
TGTGCCAGCAGTCTTGGACAGGGTTACTCACCCCTCCACTTT
>TRBD2|-|TRBJ2-5|TRBV5-4
CASSFKAGGTETQYF
TGTGCCAGCAGCTTCAAAGCGGGGGGGACGGAGACCCAGTACTTC
>-|-|TRBJ2-3|TRBV5-1
CASSLDVGGEVGDTQYF
TGCGCCAGCAGCTTGGATGTTGGGGGCGAGGTTGGAGATACGCAGTATTTT
>-|-|TRBJ2-6|TRBV7-8
CASSLSYGANVLTF
TGTGCCAGCAGCTTATCGTATGGGGCCAACGTCCTGACTTTC
>-|-|TRBJ1-6|TRBV5-4
CASSLELNNSPLHF
TGTGCCAGCAGCTTGGAGCTAAATAATTCACCCCTCCACTTT
>TRBD1|-|TRBJ1-1|TRBV5-1
CASSLYAGGQGSEAFF
TGCGCCAGCAGCTTATATGCCGGAGGACAGGGTAGCGAAGCTTTCTTT
>-|-|TRBJ1-2|TRBV5-1
CASSSVPGNYGYTF
TGCGCCAGCAGCTCGGTTCCCGGGAACTATGGCTACACCTTC
>TRBD2|-|TRBJ2-7|TRBV7-9
CASSLGSSGGFSDEQYF
TGTGCCAGCAGCTTAGGATCTAGCGGGGGGTTCAGCGACGAGCAGTACTTC
>-|few|TRBJ1-3|TRBV9
CASSVGGFNTIYF
TGTGCCAGCAGCGTAGGAGGGTTCAACACCATATATTTT